The clone carrying this TCR beta chain was observed at least ten times. The sample is drawn from a study of cytomegalovirus exposure and HLA in healthy donors. PCR involved 60 Vbeta and 13 Jbeta primers. Using immunoSEQ multiplex PCR, the repertoire was profiled, and TCRdb retains in-frame clones only, with some absent. This table holds 180,000 or so clones, 79% found once. Sequencing was performed on PBMCs. The receptor was isolated from a woman between 45 and 60 years old in good health and CMV-seronegative.

CDR3 DNA sequence: TGTGCCAGCAGCCGGCTACTAAACTCCTACGAGCAGTACTTC. This sequence encodes CASSRLLNSYEQYF. V is TRBV11-2 and J is TRBJ2-7; D unclear. The V end was cut by 5 bases, the J end by 0 bases, with 11 bases between. The CDR3 has 14 amino acids. Germline CDR1 and CDR2: SGHAT and FQNNGV.